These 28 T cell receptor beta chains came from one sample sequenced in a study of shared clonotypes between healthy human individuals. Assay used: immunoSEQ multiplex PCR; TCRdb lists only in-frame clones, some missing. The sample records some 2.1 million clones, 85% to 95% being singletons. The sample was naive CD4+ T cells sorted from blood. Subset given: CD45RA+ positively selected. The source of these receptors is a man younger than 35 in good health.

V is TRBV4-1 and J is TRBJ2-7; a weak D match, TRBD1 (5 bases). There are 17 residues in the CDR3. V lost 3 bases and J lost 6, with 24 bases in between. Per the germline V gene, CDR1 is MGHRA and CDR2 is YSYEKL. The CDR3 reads CASSHSGLRQGVREQYF. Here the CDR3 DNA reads TGCGCCAGCAGCCATTCTGGGTTGAGGCAGGGTGTCCGCGAGCAGTACTTC.

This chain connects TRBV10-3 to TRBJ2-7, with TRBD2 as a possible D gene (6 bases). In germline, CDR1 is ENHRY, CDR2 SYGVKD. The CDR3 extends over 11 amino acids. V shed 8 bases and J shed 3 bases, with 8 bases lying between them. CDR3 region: CAIGGFYEQYF. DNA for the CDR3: TGTGCCATCGGGGGGTTCTACGAGCAGTACTTC.

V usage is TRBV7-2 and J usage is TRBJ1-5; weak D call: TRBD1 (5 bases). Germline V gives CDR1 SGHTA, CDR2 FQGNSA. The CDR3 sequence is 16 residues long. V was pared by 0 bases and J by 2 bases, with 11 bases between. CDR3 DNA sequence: TGTGCCAGCAGCTTAGCGGGGGGTTGGGGCAATCAGCCCCAGCATTTT. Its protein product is CASSLAGGWGNQPQHF.

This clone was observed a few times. This CDR3 is CASSLHMSSYNSPLHF. The CDR3 DNA sequence: TGTGCCAGCAGCCTCCACATGAGCTCCTATAATTCACCCCTCCACTTT. The rearrangement links TRBV5-8 to TRBJ1-6, with D uncertain. The CDR3 runs 16 residues. V lost 4 bases and J 0 bases, leaving 11 bases between the germline ends. Looked up from germline, CDR1 is SGHTS and CDR2 is YDEGEE.

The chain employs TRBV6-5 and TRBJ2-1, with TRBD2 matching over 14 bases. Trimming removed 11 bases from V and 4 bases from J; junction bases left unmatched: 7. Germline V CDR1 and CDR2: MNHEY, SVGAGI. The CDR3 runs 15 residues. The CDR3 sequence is CASRGLAGAYNEQFF. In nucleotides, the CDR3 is TGTGCCTCCAGGGGACTAGCGGGGGCTTACAATGAGCAGTTCTTC.

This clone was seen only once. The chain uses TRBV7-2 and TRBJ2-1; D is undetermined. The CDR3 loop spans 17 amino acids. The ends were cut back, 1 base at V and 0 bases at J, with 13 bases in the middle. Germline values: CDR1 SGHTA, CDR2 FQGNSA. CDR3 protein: CASSLELAASSYNEQFF. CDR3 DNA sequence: TGTGCCAGCAGCTTAGAACTGGCAGCGTCCTCCTACAATGAGCAGTTCTTC.

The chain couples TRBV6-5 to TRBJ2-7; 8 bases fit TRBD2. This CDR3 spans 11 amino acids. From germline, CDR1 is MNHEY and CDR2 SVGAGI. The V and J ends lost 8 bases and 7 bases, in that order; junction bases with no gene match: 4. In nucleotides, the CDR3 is TGTGCCAGCCGGGGGGGGCAAGAGCAGTACTTC. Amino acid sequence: CASRGGQEQYF.

CDR3 nucleotide sequence: TGCGCCAGCAGCCCGGGACAGGGGGGAGGTCAGCCCCAGCATTTT. It encodes CASSPGQGGGQPQHF. This sequence joins TRBV5-1 and TRBJ1-5; 11 bases line up with TRBD1. V gave up 4 bases and J gave up 6 bases; unmatched junction bases: 6. CDR1 SGHRS and CDR2 YFSETQ come from the germline V gene. The CDR3 is made up of 15 amino acids. Variable domain in full (rest from reference TRBV5-1 and TRBJ1-5): KAGVTQTPRYLIKTRGQQVTLSCSPISGHRSVSWYQQTPGQGLQFLFEYFSETQRNKGNFPGRFSGRQFSNSRSEMNVSTLELGDSALYLCASSPGQGGGQPQHFGDGTRLSIL.

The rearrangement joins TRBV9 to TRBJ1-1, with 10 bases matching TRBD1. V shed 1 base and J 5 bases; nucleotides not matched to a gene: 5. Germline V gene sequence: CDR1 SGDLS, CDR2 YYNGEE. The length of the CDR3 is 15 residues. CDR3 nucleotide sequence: TGTGCCAGCAGCGTAAGGCCGGGACAGGGGACTGAAGCTTTCTTT. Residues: CASSVRPGQGTEAFF.

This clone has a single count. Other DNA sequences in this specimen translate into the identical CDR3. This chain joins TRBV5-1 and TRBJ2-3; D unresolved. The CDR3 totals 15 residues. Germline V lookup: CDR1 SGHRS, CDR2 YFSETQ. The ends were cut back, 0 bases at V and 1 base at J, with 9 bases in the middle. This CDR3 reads CASSLGSLGTDTQYF. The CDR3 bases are TGCGCCAGCAGCTTGGGATCTCTGGGCACAGATACGCAGTATTTT.

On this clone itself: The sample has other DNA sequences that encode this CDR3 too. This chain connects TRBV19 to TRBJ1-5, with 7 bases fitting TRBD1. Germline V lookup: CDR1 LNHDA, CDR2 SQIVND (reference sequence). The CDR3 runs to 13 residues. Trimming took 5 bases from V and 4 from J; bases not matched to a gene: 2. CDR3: CASSRDRNQPQHF. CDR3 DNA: TGTGCCAGTAGTCGGGACAGAAATCAGCCCCAGCATTTT.

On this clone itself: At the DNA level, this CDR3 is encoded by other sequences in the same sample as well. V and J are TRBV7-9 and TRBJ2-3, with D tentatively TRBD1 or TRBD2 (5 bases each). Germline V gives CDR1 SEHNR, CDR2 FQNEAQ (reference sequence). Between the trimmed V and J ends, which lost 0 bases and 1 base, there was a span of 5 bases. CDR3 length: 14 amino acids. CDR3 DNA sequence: TGTGCCAGCAGCTTAGCGGGGGGCACAGATACGCAGTATTTT. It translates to CASSLAGGTDTQYF.

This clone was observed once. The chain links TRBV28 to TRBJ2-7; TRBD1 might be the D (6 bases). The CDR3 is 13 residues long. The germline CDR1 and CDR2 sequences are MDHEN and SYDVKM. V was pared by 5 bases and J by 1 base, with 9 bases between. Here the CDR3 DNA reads TGTGCCAGCAGTCCACAGGGTTCCTACGAGCAGTACTTC. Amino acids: CASSPQGSYEQYF.

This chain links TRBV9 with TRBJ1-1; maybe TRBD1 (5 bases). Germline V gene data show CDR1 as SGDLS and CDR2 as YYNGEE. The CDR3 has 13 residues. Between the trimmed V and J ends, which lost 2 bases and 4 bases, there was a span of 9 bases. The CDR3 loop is CASSVREGTEAFF. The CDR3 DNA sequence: TGTGCCAGCAGCGTCAGGGAGGGCACTGAAGCTTTCTTT. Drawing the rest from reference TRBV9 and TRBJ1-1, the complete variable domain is DSGVTQTPKHLITATGQRVTLRCSPRSGDLSVYWYQQSLDQGLQFLIQYYNGEERAKGNILERFSAQQFPDLHSELNLSSLELGDSALYFCASSVREGTEAFFGQGTRLTVV.

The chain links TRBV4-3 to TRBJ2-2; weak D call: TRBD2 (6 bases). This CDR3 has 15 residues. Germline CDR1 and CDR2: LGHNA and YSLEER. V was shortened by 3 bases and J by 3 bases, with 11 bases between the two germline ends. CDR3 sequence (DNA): TGCGCCAGCAGCCAGACGGGAGCCTACACCGGGGAGCTGTTTTTT. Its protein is CASSQTGAYTGELFF.

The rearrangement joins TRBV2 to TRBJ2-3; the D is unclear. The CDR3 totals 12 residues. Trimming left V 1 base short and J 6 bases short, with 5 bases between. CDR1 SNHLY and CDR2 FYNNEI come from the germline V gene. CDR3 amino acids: CASSEGWDTQYF. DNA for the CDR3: TGTGCCAGCAGTGAAGGGTGGGATACGCAGTATTTT. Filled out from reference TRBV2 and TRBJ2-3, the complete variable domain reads EPEVTQTPSHQVTQMGQEVILRCVPISNHLYFYWYRQILGQKVEFLVSFYNNEISEKSEIFDDQFSVERPDGSNFTLKIRSTKLEDSAMYFCASSEGWDTQYFGPGTRLTVL.

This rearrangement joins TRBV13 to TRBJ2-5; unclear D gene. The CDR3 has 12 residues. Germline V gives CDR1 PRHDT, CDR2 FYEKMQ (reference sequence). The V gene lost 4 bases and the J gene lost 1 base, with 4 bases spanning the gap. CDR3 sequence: CASSSTQETQYF. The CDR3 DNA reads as TGTGCCAGCAGCTCTACCCAAGAGACCCAGTACTTC.

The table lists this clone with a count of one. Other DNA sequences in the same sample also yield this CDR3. CDR3 nucleotide sequence: TGTGCCAGCAGTTTATCGCCCGCGTACGAGCAGTACTTC. Amino acids: CASSLSPAYEQYF. The chain links TRBV27 to TRBJ2-7, with D unresolved. The CDR3 extends over 13 amino acids. From germline, CDR1 is MNHEY and CDR2 SMNVEV (reference sequence). V lost 0 bases, J lost 4 bases, and 7 bases lay in between.

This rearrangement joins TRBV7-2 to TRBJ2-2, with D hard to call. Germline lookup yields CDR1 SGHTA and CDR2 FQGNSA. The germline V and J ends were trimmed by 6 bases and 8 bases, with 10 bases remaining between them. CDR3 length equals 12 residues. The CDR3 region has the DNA TGTGCCAGCAGACCGGTGGGAGGGGAGCTGTTTTTT. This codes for CASRPVGGELFF. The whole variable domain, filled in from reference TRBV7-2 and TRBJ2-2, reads GAGVSQSPSNKVTEKGKDVELRCDPISGHTALYWYRQSLGQGLEFLIYFQGNSAPDKSGLPSDRFSAERTGGSVSTLTIQRTQQEDSAVYLCASRPVGGELFFGEGSRLTVL.

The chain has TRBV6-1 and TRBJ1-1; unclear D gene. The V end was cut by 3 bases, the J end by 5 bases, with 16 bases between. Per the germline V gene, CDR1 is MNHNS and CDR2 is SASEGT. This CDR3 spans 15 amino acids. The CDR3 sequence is CASSDFWEGRTEAFF. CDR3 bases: TGTGCCAGCAGTGACTTCTGGGAGGGAAGGACTGAAGCTTTCTTT.

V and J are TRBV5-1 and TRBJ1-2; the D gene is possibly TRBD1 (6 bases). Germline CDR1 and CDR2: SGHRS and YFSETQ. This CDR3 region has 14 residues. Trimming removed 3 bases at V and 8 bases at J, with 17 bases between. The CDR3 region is CASSYEQGNEGYTF. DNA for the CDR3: TGCGCCAGCAGCTACGAACAGGGTAATGAAGGCTACACCTTC.

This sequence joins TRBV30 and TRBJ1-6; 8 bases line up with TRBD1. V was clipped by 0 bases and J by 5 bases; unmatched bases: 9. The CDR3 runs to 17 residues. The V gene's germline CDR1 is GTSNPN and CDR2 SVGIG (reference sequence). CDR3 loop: CAWSVRSGDRNNSPLHF. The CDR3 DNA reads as TGTGCCTGGAGTGTACGGTCGGGGGACAGGAATAATTCACCCCTCCACTTT.

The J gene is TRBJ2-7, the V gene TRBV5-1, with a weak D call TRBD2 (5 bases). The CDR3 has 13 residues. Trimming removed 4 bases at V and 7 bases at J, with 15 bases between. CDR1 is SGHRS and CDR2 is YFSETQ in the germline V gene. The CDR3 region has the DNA TGCGCCAGCAGCCACCCCAGCTCGGGAGAGCAGTACTTC. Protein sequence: CASSHPSSGEQYF.

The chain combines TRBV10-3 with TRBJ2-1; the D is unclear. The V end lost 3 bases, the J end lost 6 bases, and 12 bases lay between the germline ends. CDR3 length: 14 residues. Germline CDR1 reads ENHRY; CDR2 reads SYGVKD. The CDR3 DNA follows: TGTGCCATCAGTGACAGGTTCCCAATCAATGAGCAGTTCTTC. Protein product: CAISDRFPINEQFF.

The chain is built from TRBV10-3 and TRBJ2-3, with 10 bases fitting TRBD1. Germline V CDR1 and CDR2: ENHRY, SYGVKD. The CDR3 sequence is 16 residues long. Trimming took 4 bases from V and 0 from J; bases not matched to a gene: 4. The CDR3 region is CAISGTGGQSTDTQYF. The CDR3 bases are TGTGCCATCAGTGGGACAGGGGGGCAGAGCACAGATACGCAGTATTTT.

CDR3 DNA: TGTGCCAGCAGCTTAGCGTTCCCGGGAGGGCCCTCAGATACGCAGTATTTT. Translating gives CASSLAFPGGPSDTQYF. This chain joins TRBV7-2 and TRBJ2-3, with 8 bases fitting TRBD2. Germline trimming cut 0 bases from V and 4 bases from J; bases unmatched to any gene: 9. Germline-derived CDR1 and CDR2 are SGHTA and FQGNSA. CDR3 length equals 17 residues.

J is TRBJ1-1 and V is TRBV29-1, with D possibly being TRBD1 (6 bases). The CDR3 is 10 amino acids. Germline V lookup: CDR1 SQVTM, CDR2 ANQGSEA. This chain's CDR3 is CSAGDTEAFF. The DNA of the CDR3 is TGCAGTGCAGGGGACACTGAAGCTTTCTTT. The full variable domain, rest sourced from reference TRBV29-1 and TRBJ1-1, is SAVISQKPSRDICQRGTSLTIQCQVDSQVTMMFWYRQQPGQSLTLIATANQGSEATYESGFVIDKFPISRPNLTFSTLTVSNMSPEDSSIYLCSAGDTEAFFGQGTRLTVV.

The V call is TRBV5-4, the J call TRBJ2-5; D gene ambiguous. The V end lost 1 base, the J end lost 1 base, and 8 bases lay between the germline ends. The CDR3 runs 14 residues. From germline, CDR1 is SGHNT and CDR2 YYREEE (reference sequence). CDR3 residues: CASSLTGLQETQYF. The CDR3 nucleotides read TGTGCCAGCAGCTTGACGGGCCTCCAAGAGACCCAGTACTTC.